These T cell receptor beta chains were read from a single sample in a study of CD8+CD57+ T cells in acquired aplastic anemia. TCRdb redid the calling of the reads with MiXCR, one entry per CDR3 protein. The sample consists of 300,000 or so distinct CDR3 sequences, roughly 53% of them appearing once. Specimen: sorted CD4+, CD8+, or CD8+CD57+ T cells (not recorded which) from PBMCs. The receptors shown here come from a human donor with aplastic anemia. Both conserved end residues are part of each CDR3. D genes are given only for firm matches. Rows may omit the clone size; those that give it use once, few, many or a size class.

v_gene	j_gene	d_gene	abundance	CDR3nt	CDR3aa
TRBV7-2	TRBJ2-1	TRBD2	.	TGTGCCAGCAGCTTACTTCCTAGCGGGAGGGGTGAGCAGTTCTTC	CASSLLPSGRGEQFF
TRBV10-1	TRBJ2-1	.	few	TGCGCCAGCAGTGAGTCGGGCTCCTACAATGAGCAGTTCTTC	CASSESGSYNEQFF
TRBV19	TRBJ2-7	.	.	TGTGCCAGTAGTTATGGAGCGGCCGGTCACTACGAGCAGTACTTC	CASSYGAAGHYEQYF
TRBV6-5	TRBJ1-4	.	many	TGTGCCAGCAGTTACTACCAGGGCGCTAATGAAAAACTGTTTTTT	CASSYYQGANEKLFF
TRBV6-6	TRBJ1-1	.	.	TGTGCCAGCAGGGTTCAGGTTGAAGCTTTCTTT	CASRVQVEAFF
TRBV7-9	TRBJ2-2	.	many	TGTGCCAGCAGGCTTAACACCGGGGAGCTGTTTTTT	CASRLNTGELFF
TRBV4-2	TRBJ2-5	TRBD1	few	TGTGCCAGCAGCTTAAGGGCAGGGGGAGAGACCCAGTACTTC	CASSLRAGGETQYF
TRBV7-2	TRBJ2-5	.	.	TGTGCCAGCAGCCCCCTTGTCGGACTCCTCTACTTC	CASSPLVGLLYF
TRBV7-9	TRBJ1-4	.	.	TGTGCCAGCAGCTTAGTCAGCTGGGGAGTCAATGAAAAACTGTTTTTT	CASSLVSWGVNEKLFF
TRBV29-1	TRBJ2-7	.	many	TGCAGCGTTGAGGGGGGAAGGTTCTACGAGCAGTACTTC	CSVEGGRFYEQYF
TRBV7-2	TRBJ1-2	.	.	TGTGCCAGCAGCTTAGAAGTGGGGATGTACGGCTACACCTTC	CASSLEVGMYGYTF
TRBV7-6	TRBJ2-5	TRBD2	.	TGTGCCAGCAGCCGCTTAGGGAGCGGGAGTGGTCAAGAGACCCAGTACTTC	CASSRLGSGSGQETQYF
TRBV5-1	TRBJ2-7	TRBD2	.	TGCGCCAGCAGCTTGAGCGGGATCTCCTACGAGCAGTACTTC	CASSLSGISYEQYF
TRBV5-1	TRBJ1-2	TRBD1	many	TGCGCCAGCAGCTTGGAACAGGGGAGGTGGGGTGGCTACACCTTC	CASSLEQGRWGGYTF
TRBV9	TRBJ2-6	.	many	TGTGCCAGCAGCTCGGACAGATCCTCTGGGGCCAACGTCCTGACTTTC	CASSSDRSSGANVLTF
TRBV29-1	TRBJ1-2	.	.	TGCAGCGCACCGGACAGTTATGACTATGGCTACACCTTC	CSAPDSYDYGYTF
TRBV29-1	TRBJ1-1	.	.	TGCAGCGTTGACGGTCGGCTGAACACTGAAGCTTTCTTT	CSVDGRLNTEAFF